Sequencing of this T cell receptor beta chain was carried out in a study of PD-1 blockade in classical Hodgkin lymphoma. Findings and limits, study-wide: Nivolumab initiated under 1 year post-ASCT led to patient exclusion. The study found that TCR diversity rose significantly by C4D1 in CD4+ but not CD8+ cells. Newly diagnosed patients reportedly trailed healthy donors in baseline TCR diversity.

This clone showed up just a few times. Its cognate antigen is unknown. Stated time point: cycle 4 day 1 (C4D1), after more than five weeks of nivolumab. Each patient experienced a relapse that followed autologous stem cell transplantation, and brentuximab vedotin exposure varied. Sequencing used immunoSEQ multiplex PCR; TCRdb keeps in-frame clones, though not all of them. Seen here are around 50,000 clones, 85% to 90% observed once, and the top ten hold roughly 13%. The CDR3 is made up of 13 amino acids. Trimming left V 3 bases short and J 7 bases short, with 12 bases between. Germline CDR1 reads MNHEY; CDR2 reads SMNVEV (reference sequence).

The chain carries TRBV27 and TRBJ1-1; unclear D gene. The sample consisted of peripheral blood mononuclear cells (PBMCs), taken before the fourth cycle of nivolumab. The clonotype was recovered from a human donor with classical Hodgkin lymphoma. CDR3: CASSLEGSLEAFF. The CDR3 DNA reads TGTGCCAGCAGTTTGGAGGGTAGCCTTGAAGCTTTCTTT.